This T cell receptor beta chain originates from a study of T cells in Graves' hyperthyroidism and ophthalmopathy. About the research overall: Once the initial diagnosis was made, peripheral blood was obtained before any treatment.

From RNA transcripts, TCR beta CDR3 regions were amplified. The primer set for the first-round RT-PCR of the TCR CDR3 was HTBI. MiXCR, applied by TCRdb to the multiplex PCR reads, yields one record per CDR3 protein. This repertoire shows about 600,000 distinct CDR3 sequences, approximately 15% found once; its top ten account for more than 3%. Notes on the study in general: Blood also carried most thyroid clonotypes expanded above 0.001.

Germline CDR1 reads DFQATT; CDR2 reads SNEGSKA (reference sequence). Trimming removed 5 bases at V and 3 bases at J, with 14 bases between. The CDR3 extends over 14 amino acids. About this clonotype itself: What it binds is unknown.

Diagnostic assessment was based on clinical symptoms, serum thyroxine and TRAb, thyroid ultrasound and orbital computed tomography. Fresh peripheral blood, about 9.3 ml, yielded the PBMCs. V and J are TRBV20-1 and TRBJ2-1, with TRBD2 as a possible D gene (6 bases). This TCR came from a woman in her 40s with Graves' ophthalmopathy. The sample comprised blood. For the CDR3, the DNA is TGCAGTGCTGAGGGTTATAGCGGCTACAATGAGCAGTTCTTC. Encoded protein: CSAEGYSGYNEQFF.